The present TCR beta chain was sequenced within a study of shared T cell receptors in the human thymus. Some clones are missing from TCRdb's copy, which holds only in-frame ones; the method was immunoSEQ multiplex PCR. The sample shows 600,000 or so clones, 80% to 90% of them seen only once. This clone was recorded once. A further study also used this sample, focusing on human thymus T cells.

The sequence was obtained from a boy younger than two with a congenital heart defect. The sample taken for sequencing was thymocytes.

CDR3 sequence reads: CASSVGGQFAELNEKLFF. CDR3 DNA: TGTGCCAGCAGCGTAGGGGGACAGTTCGCGGAGCTGAATGAAAAACTGTTTTTT. The chain combines TRBV9 with TRBJ1-4; 7 nucleotides match TRBD1. Germline-derived CDR1 and CDR2 are SGDLS and YYNGEE. CDR3 length: 18 residues. J gave up 5 bases and V 0 bases, and 13 bases lay outside the gene matches.